The 24 T cell receptor beta chains given below trace back to one sample, sequenced in a study of T-cell reconstitution after alpha-beta-depleted transplantation in children. A library of TCRbeta sequences, prepared with unique molecular identifiers, was generated. Each CDR3 protein gets one entry after TCRdb re-called the PCR reads with MiXCR. Found here are more than 250,000 distinct CDR3 sequences, almost 10% of them singletons; the top ten hold about 9.5%. Sequenced material: PBMCs from the stem cell graft donor, taken from the stem cell graft. These receptors were obtained from a human donor who donated a stem cell graft to a child with SCID.

The rearrangement uses TRBV24-1 and TRBJ1-2; D is ambiguous. V lost 3 bases to trimming and J lost 8 bases, with 15 bases between them. Germline-derived CDR1 and CDR2 are KGHDR and SFDVKD. The CDR3 consists of 14 residues. This CDR3 is CATSDGDGLGGYTF. As DNA, the CDR3 is TGTGCCACCAGTGATGGCGACGGTCTAGGAGGCTACACCTTC.

This clonotype was seen only a few times. For the CDR3, the DNA is TGTGCCAGCAGGGGGGCATACACCGGGGAGCTGTTTTTT. This sequence encodes CASRGAYTGELFF. The chain has TRBV27 and TRBJ2-2, with TRBD1 as a possible D gene (6 bases). CDR3 size: 13 residues. The germline gives CDR1 MNHEY, CDR2 SMNVEV (reference sequence). Trimming left V 6 bases short and J 3 bases short, with 8 bases between.

This chain connects TRBV12-3 or TRBV12-4 to TRBJ2-5, with a tentative D call TRBD1 (5 bases). The ends were cut back, 3 bases at V and 1 base at J, with 12 bases in the middle. CDR3 length equals 15 residues. This chain's CDR3 is CASSFSTGPQETQYF. The CDR3 DNA reads as TGTGCCAGCAGTTTTTCCACAGGACCCCAAGAGACCCAGTACTTC.

The gene calls are TRBV6-5 and TRBJ2-1; 12 positions match TRBD2. Per germline, CDR1 MNHEY and CDR2 SVGAGI. V shed 4 bases, J shed 5 bases, and the junction held 6 bases outside the gene matches. There are 16 residues in the CDR3. The CDR3 DNA reads as TGTGCCAGCAGTTTCCGGACTAGCGGGGTCCACAATGAGCAGTTCTTC. This codes for CASSFRTSGVHNEQFF.

This clonotype was recorded at least ten times. V and J are TRBV12-3 or TRBV12-4 and TRBJ2-2, with D perhaps matching TRBD1 or TRBD2 (6 bases each). This CDR3 is 14 amino acids long. Trimming cost V 6 bases and J 5 bases, with 13 bases left between them. The CDR3 nucleotides are TGTGCCAGCAGGCAACAGGGAGGAACCGGGGAGCTGTTTTTT. This codes for CASRQQGGTGELFF.

This clonotype occurred a few times. J is TRBJ2-7 and V is TRBV27; 10 bases align to TRBD1. V lost 5 bases and J lost 3; bases outside the gene matches: 7. This CDR3 region has 15 residues. From germline, CDR1 is MNHEY and CDR2 SMNVEV (reference sequence). Here the CDR3 DNA reads TGTGCCAGCAGTCTCCAGGACAGGGGGGTCTACGAGCAGTACTTC. Its translation: CASSLQDRGVYEQYF.

This clonotype has ten or more counts. The chain links TRBV5-1 to TRBJ1-1; D unresolved. In germline, CDR1 is SGHRS, CDR2 YFSETQ. The V gene lost 0 bases and the J gene lost 1 base, with 7 bases spanning the gap. The CDR3 spans 14 residues. The CDR3 protein is CASSLGQANTEAFF. The DNA of the CDR3 is TGCGCCAGCAGCTTGGGACAAGCGAACACTGAAGCTTTCTTT.

The rearrangement joins TRBV5-8 to TRBJ1-1, with TRBD1 matching 9 bases. Unmatched junction bases numbered 5, after V lost 0 bases and J lost 2 bases. This CDR3 region has 16 residues. Germline-derived CDR1 and CDR2 are SGHTS and YDEGEE. CDR3 DNA: TGTGCCAGCAGCTTGGATACAGGGGGCGAAAACACTGAAGCTTTCTTT. As protein: CASSLDTGGENTEAFF.

This clonotype has at least ten counts. The chain has TRBV12-3 or TRBV12-4 and TRBJ1-2; 7 bases agree with TRBD1. The CDR3 has 13 residues. Trimming took 6 bases from V and 8 from J; bases not matched to a gene: 9. Here the CDR3 reads CASRSTGSAGYTF. The CDR3 nucleotides are TGTGCCAGCAGGTCGACAGGGTCGGCGGGCTACACCTTC.

This clonotype was counted between two and nine times. The genes are TRBV5-1 and TRBJ1-1; 8 positions agree with TRBD1. Germline V CDR1 and CDR2: SGHRS, YFSETQ. V lost 5 bases, J lost 4 bases, and 4 bases stayed unmatched. The CDR3 runs to 13 residues. The CDR3 here is CASRVDRGTEAFF. The CDR3 region has the DNA TGCGCCAGCAGAGTCGACAGGGGCACTGAAGCTTTCTTT.

This clonotype was seen more than once but under ten times. The chain uses TRBV6-4 and TRBJ2-6; TRBD1 agrees at 7 bases. CDR1 is MRHNA, CDR2 SNTAGT, per germline. The CDR3 contains 19 residues. With V trimmed by 5 bases and J by 1 base, 14 bases remained unmatched. DNA of the CDR3: TGTGCCAGCAGTAACAAACCGGGACAGATAGTTTCTGGGGCCAACGTCCTGACTTTC. Protein sequence: CASSNKPGQIVSGANVLTF.

This sequence joins TRBV9 and TRBJ1-2; D is ambiguous. Looked up from germline, CDR1 is SGDLS and CDR2 is YYNGEE. Trimming removed 0 bases at V and 8 bases at J, with 14 bases between. The CDR3 totals 14 residues. The CDR3, as DNA: TGTGCCAGCAGCGTAGGAACGGTGAGAGGAGGCTACACCTTC. It is translated as CASSVGTVRGGYTF.

The V gene is TRBV7-2, the J gene TRBJ2-3, with D perhaps matching TRBD2 (7 bases). V gave up 0 bases and J gave up 4 bases, with 11 bases separating them. The CDR3 spans 15 residues. Germline-derived CDR1 and CDR2 are SGHTA and FQGNSA. CDR3 DNA sequence: TGTGCCAGCAGCTTAGCGGGGGGGCCGGCAGATACGCAGTATTTT. Its protein product is CASSLAGGPADTQYF.

The sample holds many counts of this clonotype. The V and J genes are TRBV7-2 and TRBJ2-1; 8 nucleotides align to TRBD2. CDR3 size: 17 residues. V was clipped by 1 base and J by 4 bases; unmatched bases: 9. The germline V gene has CDR1 SGHTA and CDR2 FQGNSA. In DNA form, the CDR3 reads TGTGCCAGCAGCTTAGAAACGGGGGGGCCTCCTTACAATGAGCAGTTCTTC. Its protein product is CASSLETGGPPYNEQFF.

The chain combines TRBV20-1 with TRBJ2-5; D gene uncertain. Deletions cut 5 bases from V and 1 base from J, with 17 bases between. Germline lookup yields CDR1 DFQATT and CDR2 SNEGSKA (reference sequence). The CDR3 consists of 15 residues. The CDR3 loop reads CSALASPMGQETQYF. CDR3 DNA sequence: TGCAGTGCTCTTGCCAGCCCGATGGGCCAAGAGACCCAGTACTTC.

The gene calls are TRBV9 and TRBJ2-5, with 9 positions matching TRBD2. The junction had 5 bases not matched to a gene; V was cut back by 4 bases and J by 1 base. The CDR3 sequence is 15 residues long. CDR1 and CDR2 (germline): SGDLS, YYNGEE. For the CDR3, the DNA is TGTGCCAGCAGCACCAGCGGGGGGCTCCAAGAGACCCAGTACTTC. It translates to CASSTSGGLQETQYF.

A few counts support this clonotype. The chain uses TRBV20-1 and TRBJ2-5; 7 bases line up with TRBD2. V lost 2 bases, J lost 5 bases, and 2 bases stayed unmatched. There are 12 residues in the CDR3. From germline, CDR1 is DFQATT and CDR2 SNEGSKA (reference sequence). CDR3 in DNA: TGCAGTGCTAGACAGGGAGGGGAGACCCAGTACTTC. Translation: CSARQGGETQYF.

Judged by abundance, this clonotype is medium-sized. The CDR3 DNA reads TGTGCCAGCAGCGTTACAGGGTTGGATACGCAGTATTTT. It codes for CASSVTGLDTQYF. The chain recombines TRBV11-1 with TRBJ2-3; D possibly corresponds to TRBD1 (6 bases). The CDR3 sequence is 13 residues long. From germline, CDR1 is SGHAT and CDR2 FQDESV (reference sequence). Trimming shortened V by 5 bases and J by 6 bases, and 12 bases separated the two germline ends.

This clonotype was found many times. The chain carries TRBV6-1 and TRBJ2-3, with 8 bases matching TRBD1. CDR1 MNHNS and CDR2 SASEGT come from the germline V gene. The CDR3 extends over 14 amino acids. The V segment lost 5 bases and the J segment 4 bases; nucleotides outside the gene matches: 5. The CDR3 region has the DNA TGTGCCAGCAGTAAGGACAGGGTAGCAGATACGCAGTATTTT. It specifies CASSKDRVADTQYF.

The chain carries TRBV20-1 and TRBJ2-5, with TRBD1 matching 8 bases. CDR3 length: 14 amino acids. V lost 6 bases to trimming and J lost 3 bases; unmatched junction nucleotides: 9. CDR1 is DFQATT, CDR2 SNEGSKA, per germline (reference sequence). CDR3 loop: CSATPGGRKETQYF. CDR3 DNA: TGCAGTGCAACCCCAGGGGGCCGCAAAGAGACCCAGTACTTC.

V usage is TRBV6-5 and J usage is TRBJ2-7; 8 nucleotides match TRBD1. Germline V gene sequence: CDR1 MNHEY, CDR2 SVGAGI. V gave up 0 bases and J gave up 1 base; unmatched junction bases: 8. The CDR3 spans 17 residues. The CDR3 protein is CASSYSGQGAGSYEQYF. The DNA for the CDR3 is TGTGCCAGCAGTTACTCGGGCCAGGGGGCTGGGTCCTACGAGCAGTACTTC.

Only a few counts were recorded for this clonotype. This sequence joins TRBV25-1 and TRBJ2-3; 7 bases map to TRBD1. There are 13 residues in the CDR3. Germline-derived CDR1 and CDR2 are MGHDK and SYGVNS. V dropped 5 bases and J dropped 4; count of bases not matched to a gene: 3. CDR3 amino acids: CASSKTGPDTQYF. As DNA, the CDR3 is TGTGCCAGCAGTAAGACAGGGCCAGATACGCAGTATTTT.

The chain couples TRBV11-2 to TRBJ2-1; 9 bases line up with TRBD2. V lost 4 bases to trimming and J lost 6 bases; unmatched junction nucleotides: 7. The CDR3 length is 15 residues. CDR1 and CDR2 (germline): SGHAT, FQNNGV. Here the CDR3 reads CASSSLGGGVNEQFF. The CDR3 nucleotides are TGTGCCAGCAGCTCCCTCGGCGGGGGGGTCAATGAGCAGTTCTTC.

This clonotype came up many times. The V gene is TRBV29-1, the J gene TRBJ2-2, with 9 bases aligning to TRBD1. This CDR3 spans 14 amino acids. Germline CDR1 and CDR2: SQVTM and ANQGSEA. With 3 bases clipped from V and 1 base from J, the junction kept 0 bases outside the gene matches. CDR3 DNA sequence: TGCAGCGTTGAGGACAGGGGGAACACCGGGGAGCTGTTTTTT. Amino acid sequence: CSVEDRGNTGELFF.